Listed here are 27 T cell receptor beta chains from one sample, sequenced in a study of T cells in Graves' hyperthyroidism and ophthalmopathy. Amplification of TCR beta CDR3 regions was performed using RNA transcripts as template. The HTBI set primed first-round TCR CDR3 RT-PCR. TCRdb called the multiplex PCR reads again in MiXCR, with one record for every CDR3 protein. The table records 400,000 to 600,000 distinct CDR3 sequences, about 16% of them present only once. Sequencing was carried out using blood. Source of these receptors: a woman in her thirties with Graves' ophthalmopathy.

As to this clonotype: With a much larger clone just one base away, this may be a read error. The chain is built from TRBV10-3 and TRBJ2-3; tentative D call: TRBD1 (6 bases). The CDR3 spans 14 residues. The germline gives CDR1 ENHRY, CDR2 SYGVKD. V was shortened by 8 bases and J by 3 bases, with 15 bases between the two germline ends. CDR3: CAICPGHGTDTQYF. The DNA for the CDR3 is TGTGCCATCTGTCCGGGACATGGAACAGATACGCAGTATTTT.

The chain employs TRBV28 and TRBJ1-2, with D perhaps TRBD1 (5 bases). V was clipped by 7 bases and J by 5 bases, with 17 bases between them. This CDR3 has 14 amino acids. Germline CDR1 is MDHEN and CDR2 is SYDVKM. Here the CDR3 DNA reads TGTGCCAGCAAAGGGGCAGGGTTATCATATGGCTACACCTTC. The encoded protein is CASKGAGLSYGYTF.

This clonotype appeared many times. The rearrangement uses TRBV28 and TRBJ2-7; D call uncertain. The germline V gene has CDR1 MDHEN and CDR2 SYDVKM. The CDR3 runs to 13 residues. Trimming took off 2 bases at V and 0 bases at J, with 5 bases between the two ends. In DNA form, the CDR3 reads TGTGCCAGCAGTTTAAGGAGCTCCTACGAGCAGTACTTC. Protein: CASSLRSSYEQYF.

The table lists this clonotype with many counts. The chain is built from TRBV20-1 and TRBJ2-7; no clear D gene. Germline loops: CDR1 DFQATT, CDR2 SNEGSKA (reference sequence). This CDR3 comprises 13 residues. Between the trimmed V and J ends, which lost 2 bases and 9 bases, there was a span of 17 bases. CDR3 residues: CSARNSTLFAQYF. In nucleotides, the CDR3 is TGCAGTGCTAGAAACTCGACCCTCTTCGCGCAGTACTTC.

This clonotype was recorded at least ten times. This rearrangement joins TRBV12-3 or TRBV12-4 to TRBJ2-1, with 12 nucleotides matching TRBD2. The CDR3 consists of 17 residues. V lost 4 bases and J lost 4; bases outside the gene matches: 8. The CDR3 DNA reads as TGTGCCAGCAGTTCAGGACTAGCGGGAAAACTGTACAATGAGCAGTTCTTC. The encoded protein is CASSSGLAGKLYNEQFF.

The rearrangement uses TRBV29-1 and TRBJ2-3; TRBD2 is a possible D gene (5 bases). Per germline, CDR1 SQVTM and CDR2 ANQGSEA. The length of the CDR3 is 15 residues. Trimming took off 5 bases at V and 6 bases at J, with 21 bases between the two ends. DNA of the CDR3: TGCAGCGTTACTTTTTCTAGCCTGCGGGCGGATACGCAGTATTTT. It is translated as CSVTFSSLRADTQYF.

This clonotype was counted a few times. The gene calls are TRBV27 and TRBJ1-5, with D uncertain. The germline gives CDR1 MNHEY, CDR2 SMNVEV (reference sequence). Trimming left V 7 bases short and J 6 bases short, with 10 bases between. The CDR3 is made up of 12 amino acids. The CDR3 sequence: CASTFPGQPQHF. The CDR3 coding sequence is TGTGCCAGCACTTTTCCAGGTCAGCCCCAGCATTTT.

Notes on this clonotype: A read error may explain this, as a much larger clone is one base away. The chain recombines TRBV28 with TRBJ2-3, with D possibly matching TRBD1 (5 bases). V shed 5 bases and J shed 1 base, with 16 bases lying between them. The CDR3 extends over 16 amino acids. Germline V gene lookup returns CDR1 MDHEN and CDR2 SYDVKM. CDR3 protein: CASSGAGDRGTDTQYF. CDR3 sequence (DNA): TGTGCCAGCAGTGGCGCTGGCGACAGAGGCACAGATACGCAGTATTTT. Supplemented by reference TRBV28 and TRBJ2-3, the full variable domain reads DVKVTQSSRYLVKRTGEKVFLECVQDMDHENMFWYRQDPGLGLRLIYFSYDVKMKEKGDIPEGYSVSREKKERFSLILESASTNQTSMYLCASSGAGDRGTDTQYFGPGTRLTVL.

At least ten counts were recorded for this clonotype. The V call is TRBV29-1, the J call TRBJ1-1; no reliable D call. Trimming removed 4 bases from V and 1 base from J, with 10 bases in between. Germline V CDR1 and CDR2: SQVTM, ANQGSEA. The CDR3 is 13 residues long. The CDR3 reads CSVAPTGNTEAFF. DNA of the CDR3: TGCAGCGTTGCGCCGACGGGGAACACTGAAGCTTTCTTT.

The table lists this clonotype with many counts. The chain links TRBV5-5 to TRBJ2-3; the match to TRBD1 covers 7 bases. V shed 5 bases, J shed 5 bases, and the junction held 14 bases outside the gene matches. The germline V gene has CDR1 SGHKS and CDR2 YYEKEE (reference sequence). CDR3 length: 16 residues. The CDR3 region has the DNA TGTGCCAGCAGGCCAGCACCGACAGGGCACGGAGATACGCAGTATTTT. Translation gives CASRPAPTGHGDTQYF.

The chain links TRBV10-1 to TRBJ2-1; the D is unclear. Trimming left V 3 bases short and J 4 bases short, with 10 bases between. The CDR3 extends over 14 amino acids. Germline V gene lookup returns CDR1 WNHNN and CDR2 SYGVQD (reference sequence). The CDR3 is CASSDPWRYNEQFF. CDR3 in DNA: TGCGCCAGCAGTGATCCCTGGAGATACAATGAGCAGTTCTTC.

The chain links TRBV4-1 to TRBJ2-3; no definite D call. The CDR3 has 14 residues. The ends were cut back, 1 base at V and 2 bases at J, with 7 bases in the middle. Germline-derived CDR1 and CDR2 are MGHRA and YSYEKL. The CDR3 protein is CASSQVGFTDTQYF. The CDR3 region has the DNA TGCGCCAGCAGCCAAGTCGGGTTCACAGATACGCAGTATTTT.

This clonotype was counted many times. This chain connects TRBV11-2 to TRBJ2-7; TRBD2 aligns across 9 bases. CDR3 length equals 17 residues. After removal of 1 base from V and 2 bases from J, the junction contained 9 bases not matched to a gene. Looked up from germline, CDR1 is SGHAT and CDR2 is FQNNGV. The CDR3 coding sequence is TGTGCCAGCAGCTTAGGCGTTACGGCTAGCGGGGCCTACGAGCAGTACTTC. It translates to CASSLGVTASGAYEQYF.

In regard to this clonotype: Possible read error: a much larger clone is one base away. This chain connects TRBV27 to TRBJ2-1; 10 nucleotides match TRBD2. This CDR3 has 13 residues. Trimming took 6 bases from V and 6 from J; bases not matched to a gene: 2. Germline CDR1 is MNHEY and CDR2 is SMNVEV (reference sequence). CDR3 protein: CASRLAGINEQFF. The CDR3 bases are TGTGCCAGCAGACTAGCGGGAATCAATGAGCAGTTCTTC.

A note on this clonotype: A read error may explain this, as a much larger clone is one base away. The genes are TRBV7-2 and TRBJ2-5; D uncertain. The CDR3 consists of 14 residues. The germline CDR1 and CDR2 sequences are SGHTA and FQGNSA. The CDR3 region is CASSLSRDQETQHF. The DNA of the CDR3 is TGTGCCAGCAGCTTGAGCAGAGACCAAGAGACCCAGCACTTC.

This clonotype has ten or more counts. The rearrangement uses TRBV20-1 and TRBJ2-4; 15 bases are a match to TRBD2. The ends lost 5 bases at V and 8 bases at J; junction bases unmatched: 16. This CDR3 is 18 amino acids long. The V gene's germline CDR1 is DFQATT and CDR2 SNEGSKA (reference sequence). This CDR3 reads CSALGPRGLAGGAYIQYF. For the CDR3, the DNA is TGCAGTGCTCTGGGTCCTCGGGGACTAGCGGGAGGAGCGTACATTCAGTACTTC.

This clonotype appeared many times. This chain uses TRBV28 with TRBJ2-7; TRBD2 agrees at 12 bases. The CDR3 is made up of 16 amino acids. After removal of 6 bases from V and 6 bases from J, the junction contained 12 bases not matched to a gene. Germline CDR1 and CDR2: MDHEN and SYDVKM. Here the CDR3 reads CASSPTGLAGKGEQYF. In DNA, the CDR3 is TGTGCCAGCAGCCCCACCGGACTAGCGGGAAAAGGCGAGCAGTACTTC. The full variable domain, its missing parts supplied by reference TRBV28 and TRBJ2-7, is DVKVTQSSRYLVKRTGEKVFLECVQDMDHENMFWYRQDPGLGLRLIYFSYDVKMKEKGDIPEGYSVSREKKERFSLILESASTNQTSMYLCASSPTGLAGKGEQYFGPGTRLTVT.

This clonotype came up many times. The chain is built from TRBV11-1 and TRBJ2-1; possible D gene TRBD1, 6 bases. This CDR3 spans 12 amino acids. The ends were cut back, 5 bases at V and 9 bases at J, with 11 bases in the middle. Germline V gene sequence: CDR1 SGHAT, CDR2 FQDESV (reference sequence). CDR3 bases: TGTGCCAGCAGCCCCGGACAGTCTGAGCAGTTCTTC. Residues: CASSPGQSEQFF.

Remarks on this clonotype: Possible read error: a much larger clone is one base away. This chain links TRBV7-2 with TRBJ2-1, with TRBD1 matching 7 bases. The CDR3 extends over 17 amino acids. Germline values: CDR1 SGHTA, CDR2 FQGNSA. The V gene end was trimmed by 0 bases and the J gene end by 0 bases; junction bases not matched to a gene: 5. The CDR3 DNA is TGTGCCAGCAGCTTAGCGATGACAGGGATCTCCTACAATGAGCAGTTCTTC. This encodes CASSLAMTGISYNEQFF.

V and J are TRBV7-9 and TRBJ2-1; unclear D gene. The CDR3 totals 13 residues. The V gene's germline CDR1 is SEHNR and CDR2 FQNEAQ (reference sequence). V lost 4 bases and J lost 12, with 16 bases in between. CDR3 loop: CASSSHPALGQFF. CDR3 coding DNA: TGTGCCAGCAGCTCCCATCCCGCCCTAGGGCAGTTCTTC.

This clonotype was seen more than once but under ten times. The CDR3 DNA follows: TGTGCCAGCAGTTACCTTGTCCCTGGCAGGGGCAATCAGCCCCAGCATTTT. Translating it yields CASSYLVPGRGNQPQHF. V usage is TRBV6-6 and J usage is TRBJ1-5, with D maybe TRBD1 (5 bases). The V end was cut by 2 bases, the J end by 2 bases, with 16 bases between. This CDR3 region has 17 residues. The germline CDR1 and CDR2 sequences are MNHNY and SVGAGI (reference sequence).

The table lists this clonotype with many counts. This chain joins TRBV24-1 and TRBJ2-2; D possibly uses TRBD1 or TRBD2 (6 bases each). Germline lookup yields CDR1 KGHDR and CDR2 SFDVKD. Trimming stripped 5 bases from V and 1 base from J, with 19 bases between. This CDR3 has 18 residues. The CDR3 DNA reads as TGTGCCACCAGTGTCGCGCTAGGGGGGACTGTGAACACCGGGGAGCTGTTTTTT. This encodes CATSVALGGTVNTGELFF.

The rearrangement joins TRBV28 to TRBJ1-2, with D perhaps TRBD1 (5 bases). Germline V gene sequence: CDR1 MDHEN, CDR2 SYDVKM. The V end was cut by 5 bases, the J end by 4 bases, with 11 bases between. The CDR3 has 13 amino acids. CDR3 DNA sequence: TGTGCCAGCAGTCCGGGACTCTTCTATGGCTACACCTTC. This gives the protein CASSPGLFYGYTF.

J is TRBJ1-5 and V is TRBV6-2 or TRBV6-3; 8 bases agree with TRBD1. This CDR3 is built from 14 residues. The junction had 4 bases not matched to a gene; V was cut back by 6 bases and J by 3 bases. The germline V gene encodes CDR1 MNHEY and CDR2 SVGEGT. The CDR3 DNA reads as TGTGCCAGCAGGAGACAGGGGCTCAATCAGCCCCAGCATTTT. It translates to CASRRQGLNQPQHF.

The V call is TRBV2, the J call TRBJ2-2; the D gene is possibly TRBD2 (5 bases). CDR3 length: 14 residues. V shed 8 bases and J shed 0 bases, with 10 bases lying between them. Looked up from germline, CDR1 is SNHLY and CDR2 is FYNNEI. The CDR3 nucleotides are TGTGCCAGCTTTGGAGGAGCGAACACCGGGGAGCTGTTTTTT. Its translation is CASFGGANTGELFF.

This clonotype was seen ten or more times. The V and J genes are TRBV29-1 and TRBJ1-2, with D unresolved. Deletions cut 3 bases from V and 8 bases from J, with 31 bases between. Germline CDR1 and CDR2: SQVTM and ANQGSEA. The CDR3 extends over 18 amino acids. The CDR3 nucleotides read TGCAGCGTTGATTGGAGAGGCATCACCGTCCCACCGGGTGCCGGCTACACCTTC. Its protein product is CSVDWRGITVPPGAGYTF.

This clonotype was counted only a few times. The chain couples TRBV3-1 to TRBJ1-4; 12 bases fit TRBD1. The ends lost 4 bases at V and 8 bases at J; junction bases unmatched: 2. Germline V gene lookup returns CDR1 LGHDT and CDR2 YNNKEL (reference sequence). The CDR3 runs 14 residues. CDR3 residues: CASSRGQGAEKLFF. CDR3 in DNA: TGTGCCAGCAGCCGGGGACAGGGGGCGGAAAAACTGTTTTTT.